The 3 T cell receptor beta chains below come from one sample, sequenced in a study of CD4 and CD8 cells across lung adenocarcinoma regions. TCRdb ran MiXCR on the PCR reads and lists one entry per CDR3 protein. The table lists 4,500 to 6,500 distinct CDR3 sequences, around two thirds of them singletons. The sample taken for sequencing was CD4+ T cells from the center of a lung tumor. The receptors shown here come from a female donor with lung adenocarcinoma. The CD4 and CD8 labels of this study may be unreliable.

J is TRBJ2-7 and V is TRBV6-1; no firm D call. Germline CDR1 reads MNHNS; CDR2 reads SASEGT. Trimming removed 6 bases from V and 0 bases from J, with 12 bases in between. The CDR3 runs to 14 residues. The CDR3 here is CASSPAATSYEQYF. CDR3 in DNA: TGTGCCAGCAGCCCCGCAGCGACCTCCTACGAGCAGTACTTC.

The chain joins TRBV12-3 or TRBV12-4 to TRBJ2-5, with D possibly matching TRBD2 (5 bases). The J call may be wrong; the DNA end is better matched by TRBJ2-7. There are 14 residues in the CDR3. The CDR3 DNA reads TGTGCCAGCAGTCCCAACGACCGGGACTACGAGCAGTACTTC. Its translation: CASSPNDRDYEQYF.

This clonotype was seen only once. The J gene is TRBJ2-2, the V gene TRBV6-1; 10 positions agree with TRBD2. This CDR3 is 19 amino acids long. The V segment lost 6 bases and the J segment 11 bases; nucleotides outside the gene matches: 24. Germline-derived CDR1 and CDR2 are MNHNS and SASEGT. CDR3 DNA: TGTGCCAGCAGACCACTAGCGGGATATGCCTGTTCCAGATACGGTGAGCTGTTTTTT. It codes for CASRPLAGYACSRYGELFF.